A single TCR beta chain is shown here with its context. This clonotype was counted between two and nine times. What antigen it recognizes has not been identified. No quality values exist for individual bases; no much larger clone is one base distant. The data derive from a study of T cell repertoires in cytomegalovirus infection (dated by TCRdb to 2018 to 2020). In the study overall: The HLA type of each donor mattered for the analysis, because public TCR beta signatures pointed to carriage of CMV infection along with the matching HLA type.

Study-level results and caveats: Cumulative frequency of public TCR beta family members discriminated carriers of CMV infection plus the relevant HLA type in this cohort and an independent roughly 330-donor cohort. The ex vivo response was dominated by HLA-C-restricted CMV-specific TCR beta clonotypes, which also provided the single most frequent clonotype in two of eight donors.

Data came from an Illumina HiSeq 1500. TCRdb's own reprocessing of the public reads used fastp at Q25 and MiXCR and kept productive beta chains. Rows are combined by CDR3 protein, so each entry shows the most common genes and DNA. The sample table shows approximately 550,000 distinct CDR3 sequences, and approximately 16% are seen once. Roughly a quarter of the sample belongs to the ten largest clones. The germline V and J ends show losses of 4 bases and 3 bases respectively, and no gene match explains 3 bases of the junction. CDR1 and CDR2, looked up from the germline V gene, are SGHVS and FNYEAQ. The CDR3 numbers 17 residues from cysteine through phenylalanine. Left in the record is the CDR3 DNA by itself, 51 bases read in frame from the first base.

Sequenced input: CD8+ T cells from PBMCs. The sequence was collected from a human donor in good health (CMV status not recorded). Some clones in this sample may be carry-over from other donors' samples. In this chain, TRBV7-6 is recombined with TRBJ2-1, and TRBD2 aligns with 16 junction nucleotides. The sequenced DNA: TGTGCCAGCAGCTCGGGACTAGCGGGGGGGCACTACAATGAGCAGTTCTTC. Its protein is CASSSGLAGGHYNEQFF.